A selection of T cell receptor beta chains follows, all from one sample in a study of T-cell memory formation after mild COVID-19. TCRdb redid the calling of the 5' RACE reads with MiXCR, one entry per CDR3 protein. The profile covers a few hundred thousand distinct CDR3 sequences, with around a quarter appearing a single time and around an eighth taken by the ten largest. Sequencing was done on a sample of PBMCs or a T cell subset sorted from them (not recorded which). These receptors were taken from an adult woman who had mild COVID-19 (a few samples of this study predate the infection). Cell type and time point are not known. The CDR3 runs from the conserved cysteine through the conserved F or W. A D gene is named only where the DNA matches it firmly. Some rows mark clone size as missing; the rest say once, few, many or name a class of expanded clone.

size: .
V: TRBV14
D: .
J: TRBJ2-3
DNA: TGTGCCAGCAGCCCAGCCAATACCCCAGATACGCAGTATTTT
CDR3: CASSPANTPDTQYF

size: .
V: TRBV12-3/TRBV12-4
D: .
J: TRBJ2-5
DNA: TGTGCCAGCACCACCGCCGTCCAGGAGACCCAGTACTTC
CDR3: CASTTAVQETQYF

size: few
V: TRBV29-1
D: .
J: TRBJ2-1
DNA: TGCAGCGTTTCAACCGGCTCCTACAATGAGCAGTTCTTC
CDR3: CSVSTGSYNEQFF

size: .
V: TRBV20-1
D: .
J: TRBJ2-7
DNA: TGCAGTGCTGACGGACTTTCAGGGTCCTACGAGCAGTACTTC
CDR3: CSADGLSGSYEQYF

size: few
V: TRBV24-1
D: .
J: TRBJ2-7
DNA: TGTGCCACCAGTGATTTATTGACGGGCAACGAGCAGTACTTC
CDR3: CATSDLLTGNEQYF

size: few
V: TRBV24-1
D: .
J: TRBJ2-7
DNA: TGTGCCACCAGTGACTCCACGGTGTACGAGCAGTACTTC
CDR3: CATSDSTVYEQYF

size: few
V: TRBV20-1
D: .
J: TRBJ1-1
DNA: TGCAGTGCTAGAATTAACATCGACACTGAAGCTTTCTTT
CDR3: CSARINIDTEAFF

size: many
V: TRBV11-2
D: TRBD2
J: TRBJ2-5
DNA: TGTGCCAGCAGCTTTCTAGCGGAAGAGACCCAGTACTTC
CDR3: CASSFLAEETQYF

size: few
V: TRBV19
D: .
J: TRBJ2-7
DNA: TGTGCCAGTAGTCCGGACGGAGGGGGGACAGAGAACTACGAGCAGTACTTC
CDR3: CASSPDGGGTENYEQYF

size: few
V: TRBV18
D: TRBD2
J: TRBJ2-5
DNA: TGTGCCAGCTCACTCGGGACTAGCGGAGAGACCCAGTACTTC
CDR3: CASSLGTSGETQYF

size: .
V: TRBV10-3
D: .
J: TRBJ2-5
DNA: TGTGCCATCAGCGCGGACAAATCGCAAGAGACCCAGTACTTC
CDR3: CAISADKSQETQYF

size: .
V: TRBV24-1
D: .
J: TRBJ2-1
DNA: TGTGCCACCTCAGCCATGGAGCTAGGGAATGAGCAGTTCTTC
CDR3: CATSAMELGNEQFF

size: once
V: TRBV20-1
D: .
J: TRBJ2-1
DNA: TGCAGTGCTCATTTACGGGCCCTAAGTCCCAATGAGCAGTTCTTC
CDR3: CSAHLRALSPNEQFF

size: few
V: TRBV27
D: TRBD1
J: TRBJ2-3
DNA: TGTGCCAGCAGTTTCGACAGGGTTCCCACAGATACGCAGTATTTT
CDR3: CASSFDRVPTDTQYF

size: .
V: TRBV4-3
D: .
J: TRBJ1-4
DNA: TGCGCCAGCAGCCCTAGCGGGGGGCGAGGGGAAAAACTGTTTTTT
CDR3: CASSPSGGRGEKLFF

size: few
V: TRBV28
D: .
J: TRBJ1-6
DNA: TGTGCCAGCAGCTTTTATGGGGACTCCCGTTCCTATAATTCACCCCTCCACTTT
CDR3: CASSFYGDSRSYNSPLHF

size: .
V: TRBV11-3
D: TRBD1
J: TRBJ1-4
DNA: TGTGCCAGCAGTCAGGGGGGCATCTTTACTAATGAAAAACTGTTTTTT
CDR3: CASSQGGIFTNEKLFF

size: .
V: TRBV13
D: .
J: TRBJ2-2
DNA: TGTGCCAGCAGCGCCCTGGCAACCGGGGAGCTGTTTTTT
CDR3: CASSALATGELFF

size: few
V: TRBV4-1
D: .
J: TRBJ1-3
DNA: TGCGCCAGCAGCCAAGAGGGCCGGGATCTTGGAAACACCATATATTTT
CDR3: CASSQEGRDLGNTIYF

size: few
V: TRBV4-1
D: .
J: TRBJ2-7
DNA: TGCGCCAGCAGCCAGGCCCCCGGGAGTACTTCCTACGAGCAGTACTTC
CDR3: CASSQAPGSTSYEQYF

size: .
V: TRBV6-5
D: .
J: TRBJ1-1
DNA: TGTGCCAGCAGTTACTCGACACAGGGCTTCACAGCTTTCTTT
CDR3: CASSYSTQGFTAFF

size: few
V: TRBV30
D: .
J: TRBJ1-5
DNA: TGTGCCTGGAAGAGTTCGGACTCAGGCGGCACGCCCCAGCATTTT
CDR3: CAWKSSDSGGTPQHF

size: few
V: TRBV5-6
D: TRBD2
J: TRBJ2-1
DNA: TGTGCCAGCAGCTTGTGGCTGGGACTAGCGAGGAACAATGAGCAGTTCTTC
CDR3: CASSLWLGLARNNEQFF

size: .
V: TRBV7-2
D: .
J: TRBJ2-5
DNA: TGTGCCAGCAGCTTAATATCCCAGACCCAGTACTTC
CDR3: CASSLISQTQYF

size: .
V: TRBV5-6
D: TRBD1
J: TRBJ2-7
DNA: TGTGCCAGCAGCAGGGACAGGGGGCCCGAGCAGTACTTC
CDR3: CASSRDRGPEQYF

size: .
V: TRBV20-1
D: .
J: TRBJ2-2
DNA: TGCAGTGCTAGAGATGAGGTAGCCCGGGAGCTGTTTTTT
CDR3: CSARDEVARELFF

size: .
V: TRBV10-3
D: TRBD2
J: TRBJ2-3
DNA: TGTGCCATCAGTGAACTAGCGGGAGGTGCTACTACTAGCACAGATACGCAGTATTTT
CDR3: CAISELAGGATTSTDTQYF

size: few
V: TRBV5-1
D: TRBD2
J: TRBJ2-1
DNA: TGCGCCAGCAGCCGCGGATACAAGCGGGAGCATGATGAGCAGTTCTTC
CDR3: CASSRGYKREHDEQFF

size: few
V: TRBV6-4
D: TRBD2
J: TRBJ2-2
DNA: TGTGCCAGCAGCCCTTCGGGACTAGTGGCGAACACCGGGGAGCTGTTTTTT
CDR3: CASSPSGLVANTGELFF

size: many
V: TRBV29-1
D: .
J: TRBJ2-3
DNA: TGCAGCGTTGAGGACGGCACAGATACGCAGTATTTT
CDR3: CSVEDGTDTQYF

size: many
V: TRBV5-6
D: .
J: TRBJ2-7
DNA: TGTGCCAGCAGCTTGGGAGGGGACGAGCAGTACTTC
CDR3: CASSLGGDEQYF

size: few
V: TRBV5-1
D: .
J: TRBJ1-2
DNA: TGCGCCAGCAGCTTGGAGACAGTGGGCTATGGCTACACCTTC
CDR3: CASSLETVGYGYTF

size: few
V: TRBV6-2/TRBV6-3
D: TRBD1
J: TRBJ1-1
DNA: TGTGCCAGCAGTACTCTACAGGGGCCGAACACTGAAGCTTTCTTT
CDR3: CASSTLQGPNTEAFF

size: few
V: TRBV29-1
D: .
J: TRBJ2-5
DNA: TGCAGCGTCTCGGGAAACGGGGAAGAGACCCAGTACTTC
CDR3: CSVSGNGEETQYF

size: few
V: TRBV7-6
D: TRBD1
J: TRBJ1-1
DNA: TGTGCCAGCAGCGCATTTTTCCGGGACAGGAACACTGAAGCTTTCTTT
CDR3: CASSAFFRDRNTEAFF

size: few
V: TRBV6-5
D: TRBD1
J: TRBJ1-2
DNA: TGTGCCAGCAGTCAGGGGATAGACAGGGCGCGTGGCTACACCTTC
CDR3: CASSQGIDRARGYTF

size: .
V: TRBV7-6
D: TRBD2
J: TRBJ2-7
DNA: TGTGCCAGCAGCTTAGCGCGGGGGGTATCCTACGAGCAGTACTTC
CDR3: CASSLARGVSYEQYF

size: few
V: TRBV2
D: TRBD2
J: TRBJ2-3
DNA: TGTGCCAGCAGCCTTACTAGCGGGATGAGCACAGATACGCAGTATTTT
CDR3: CASSLTSGMSTDTQYF

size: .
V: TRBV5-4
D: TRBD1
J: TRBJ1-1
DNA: TGTGCCAGCAGCCATGGACAGGGGGGGAGGCTGAACACTGAAGCTTTCTTT
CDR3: CASSHGQGGRLNTEAFF

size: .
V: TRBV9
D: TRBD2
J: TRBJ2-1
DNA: TGTGCCAGCAGCCAGACAGGCGGGACTAGCGGGAGACGGCCCTACAATGAGCAGTTCTTC
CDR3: CASSQTGGTSGRRPYNEQFF

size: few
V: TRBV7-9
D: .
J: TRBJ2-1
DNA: TGTGCCAGCAGCTTTCAGACTAGAAACAATGAGCAGTTCTTC
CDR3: CASSFQTRNNEQFF

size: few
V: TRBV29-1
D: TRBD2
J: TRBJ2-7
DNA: TGCAGCGTGGAATCTAGCGGGAGCAACTCCTACGAGCAGTACTTC
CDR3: CSVESSGSNSYEQYF

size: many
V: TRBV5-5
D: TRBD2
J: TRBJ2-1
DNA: TGTGCCAGCAGGGTAAGGGCCACTAGCGGGGGAGGCTCCTACAATGAGCAGTTCTTC
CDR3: CASRVRATSGGGSYNEQFF

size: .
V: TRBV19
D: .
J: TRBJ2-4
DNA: TGTGCCAGTAGTCAAGCCAAAAACATTCAGTACTTC
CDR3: CASSQAKNIQYF

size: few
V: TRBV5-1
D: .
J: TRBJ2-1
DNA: TGCGCCAGCAGCCTTCCCCAGGGAAGCTCCTTCAATGAGCAGTTCTTC
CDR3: CASSLPQGSSFNEQFF

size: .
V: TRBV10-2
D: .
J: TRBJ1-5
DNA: TGCGCCAGCAGTGAGTCGAGTTTCGTCAATCAGCCCCAGCATTTT
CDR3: CASSESSFVNQPQHF

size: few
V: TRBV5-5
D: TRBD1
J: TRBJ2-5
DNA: TGTGCCAGCAGAGGACAGGGGAGCGGCCAAGAGACCCAGTACTTC
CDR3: CASRGQGSGQETQYF

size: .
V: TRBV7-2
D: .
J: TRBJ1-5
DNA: TGTGCCAGCAGTTCCCCCCGGCCCTATCAGCCCCAGCATTTT
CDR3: CASSSPRPYQPQHF

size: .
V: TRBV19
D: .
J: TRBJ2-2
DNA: TGTGCCACCGGGGACATACAAAATAGGGGCGCCGGGGAGCTGTTTTTT
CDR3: CATGDIQNRGAGELFF

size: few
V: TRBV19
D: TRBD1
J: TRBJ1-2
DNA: TGTGCCACTACCGGGACAGCCTATGGCTACACCTTC
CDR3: CATTGTAYGYTF

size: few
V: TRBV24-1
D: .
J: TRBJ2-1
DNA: TGTGCCACCAGTGATCGGTGGGGACGGAGCTCCTACAATGAGCAGTTCTTC
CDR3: CATSDRWGRSSYNEQFF